The next 28 T cell receptor beta chains were all read from a single sample in a study of cytomegalovirus exposure and HLA in healthy donors. Only in-frame clones appear in the TCRdb table, and some are missing; sequencing was by immunoSEQ multiplex PCR. This sample has some 74,000 clones; approximately 94% occur once, and the top ten carry about 3.8%. Material: PBMCs. The receptors shown here come from a woman between 25 and 40 years old in good health and CMV-seronegative.

The chain employs TRBV25-1 and TRBJ2-1, with TRBD2 matching over 9 bases. V shed 10 bases and J 8 bases; nucleotides not matched to a gene: 15. Germline V lookup: CDR1 MGHDK, CDR2 SYGVNS. This CDR3 comprises 15 residues. The CDR3 DNA reads TGTGCCACCCAAATAGCGGGAGTCTCAATTGATGAGCAGTTCTTC. It yields the protein CATQIAGVSIDEQFF.

V gene TRBV4-2 combines with J gene TRBJ2-1; D is perhaps TRBD2 (5 bases). CDR3 length: 18 amino acids. Trimming took off 1 base at V and 5 bases at J, with 21 bases between the two ends. Looked up from germline, CDR1 is LGHNA and CDR2 is YNFKEQ. In DNA form, the CDR3 reads TGTGCCAGCAGCCAAGCAGCTAGGCTGGTACTCGGGGACAATGAGCAGTTCTTC. It yields the protein CASSQAARLVLGDNEQFF.

The V and J genes are TRBV7-2 and TRBJ2-1; TRBD2 matches 10 bases. CDR3 length: 17 residues. Germline loops: CDR1 SGHTA, CDR2 FQGNSA. V shed 0 bases, J shed 8 bases, and the junction held 10 bases outside the gene matches. CDR3 sequence (DNA): TGTGCCAGCAGCTTAGCCATTTCGGCTAGCGGGAGTGATGAGCAGTTCTTC. Its protein product is CASSLAISASGSDEQFF.

J is TRBJ1-2 and V is TRBV28; TRBD1 is a possible D gene (6 bases). In germline, CDR1 is MDHEN, CDR2 SYDVKM. The CDR3 sequence is 15 residues long. The ends were cut back, 5 bases at V and 4 bases at J, with 17 bases in the middle. DNA of the CDR3: TGTGCCAGCAGTCAAACCTCATCAGGGGCCTATGGCTACACCTTC. Its protein is CASSQTSSGAYGYTF.

This chain joins TRBV29-1 and TRBJ1-2, with a tentative D call TRBD1 (5 bases). V lost 6 bases and J 2 bases, leaving 16 bases between the germline ends. CDR3 size: 14 residues. CDR1 SQVTM and CDR2 ANQGSEA come from the germline V gene. CDR3 amino acids: CSVNYRGLNYGYTF. In nucleotides, the CDR3 is TGCAGCGTAAACTACCGGGGACTCAACTATGGCTACACCTTC.

The chain couples TRBV5-8 to TRBJ2-7; D possibly corresponds to TRBD2 (6 bases). V lost 4 bases and J 2 bases, leaving 19 bases between the germline ends. This CDR3 is built from 16 residues. Germline V gene lookup returns CDR1 SGHTS and CDR2 YDEGEE. CDR3: CASSPGSSGIPYEQYF. Written as DNA, the CDR3 is TGTGCCAGCAGCCCCGGGAGTAGCGGAATTCCCTACGAGCAGTACTTC.

This rearrangement joins TRBV7-9 to TRBJ1-5, with a tentative D call TRBD1 (6 bases). CDR3 length: 15 residues. Germline CDR1 is SEHNR and CDR2 is FQNEAQ (reference sequence). V was pared by 5 bases and J by 5 bases, with 16 bases between. In nucleotides, the CDR3 is TGTGCCAGCAGCACGGGACACCAAACGGATCAGCCCCAGCATTTT. It codes for CASSTGHQTDQPQHF.

The rearrangement uses TRBV10-3 and TRBJ2-6, with D perhaps matching TRBD2 (7 bases). Germline CDR1 ENHRY, CDR2 SYGVKD. The CDR3 sequence is 18 residues long. The V and J ends lost 1 base and 4 bases respectively, with 17 bases between them. The CDR3 spells CAISEFMAGAQGANVLTF. The CDR3 DNA reads as TGTGCCATCAGTGAGTTCATGGCGGGGGCCCAGGGGGCCAACGTCCTGACTTTC.

This chain links TRBV10-3 with TRBJ1-2; 10 nucleotides align to TRBD1. The J segment lost 7 bases and the V segment lost 3 bases, leaving 5 bases of the junction unmatched. The CDR3 contains 14 residues. From germline, CDR1 is ENHRY and CDR2 SYGVKD. CDR3 in amino acids: CAISERTGGFGYTF. The CDR3 nucleotides are TGTGCCATCAGTGAACGGACAGGGGGATTTGGCTACACCTTC.

The chain carries TRBV5-1 and TRBJ1-2; 9 bases fit TRBD1. The CDR3 covers 14 residues. CDR1 and CDR2 from the germline V gene are SGHRS and YFSETQ. V lost 4 bases, J lost 3 bases, and 4 bases stayed unmatched. The CDR3 sequence: CASSTTGGDYGYTF. Here the CDR3 DNA reads TGCGCCAGCAGCACAACAGGGGGCGACTATGGCTACACCTTC.

The chain employs TRBV30 and TRBJ1-1; D possibly corresponds to TRBD1 (5 bases). The CDR3 is 12 residues long. Germline V lookup: CDR1 GTSNPN, CDR2 SVGIG (reference sequence). The V and J ends lost 8 bases and 3 bases respectively, with 13 bases between them. The CDR3, as DNA: TGTGCCCTCCGGGGGGGATACACTGAAGCTTTCTTT. Translation gives CALRGGYTEAFF.

The chain carries TRBV5-1 and TRBJ2-1; tentative D call: TRBD2 (6 bases). Germline values: CDR1 SGHRS, CDR2 YFSETQ. There are 14 residues in the CDR3. The V end was cut by 5 bases, the J end by 9 bases, with 18 bases between. CDR3 protein: CASRSGTAAGEQFF. In DNA form, the CDR3 reads TGCGCCAGCAGATCCGGGACTGCGGCCGGTGAGCAGTTCTTC.

The V call is TRBV4-1, the J call TRBJ1-5, with D hard to call. This CDR3 spans 13 amino acids. Germline V CDR1 and CDR2: MGHRA, YSYEKL. Trimming left V 1 base short and J 3 bases short, with 4 bases between. The CDR3 sequence: CASSQGANQPQHF. The CDR3 nucleotides read TGCGCCAGCAGCCAAGGGGCCAATCAGCCCCAGCATTTT.

The genes are TRBV30 and TRBJ2-5; D is undetermined. The V gene's germline CDR1 is GTSNPN and CDR2 SVGIG (reference sequence). The V gene lost 5 bases and the J gene lost 1 base, with 5 bases spanning the gap. The CDR3 covers 11 residues. CDR3 DNA sequence: TGTGCCTGGGAGCGCCAAGAGACCCAGTACTTC. Translation: CAWERQETQYF. The whole variable domain, filled in from reference TRBV30 and TRBJ2-5, reads SQTIHQWPATLVQPVGSPLSLECTVEGTSNPNLYWYRQAAGRGLQLLFYSVGIGQISSEVPQNLSASRPQDRQFILSSKKLLLSDSGFYLCAWERQETQYFGPGTRLLVL.

V is TRBV28 and J is TRBJ1-4; D is unclear. The V and J ends lost 6 bases and 3 bases respectively, with 11 bases between them. This CDR3 is built from 14 residues. Germline-derived CDR1 and CDR2 are MDHEN and SYDVKM. The CDR3 sequence: CASSPGGSNEKLFF. The CDR3 DNA sequence: TGTGCCAGCAGCCCTGGAGGGTCTAATGAAAAACTGTTTTTT.

The chain couples TRBV5-1 to TRBJ2-1; the match to TRBD1 covers 9 bases. Germline values: CDR1 SGHRS, CDR2 YFSETQ. Unmatched junction bases numbered 9, after V lost 5 bases and J lost 6 bases. The CDR3 is 15 amino acids. CDR3: CASSFGGTGSNEQFF. DNA of the CDR3: TGCGCCAGCAGTTTTGGGGGGACAGGGAGCAATGAGCAGTTCTTC.

The CDR3 reads CATSRIRPGGGSGYTF. For the CDR3, the DNA is TGTGCCACCAGCAGAATACGGCCTGGTGGGGGCTCGGGCTACACCTTC. J is TRBJ1-2 and V is TRBV15; perhaps TRBD1 as D (6 bases). Deletions cut 2 bases from V and 8 bases from J, with 21 bases between. The CDR3 extends over 16 amino acids. The germline V gene encodes CDR1 LNHNV and CDR2 YYDKDF (reference sequence).

V is TRBV7-3 and J is TRBJ1-2; maybe TRBD1 (6 bases). CDR1 and CDR2 (germline): SGHTA, FQGTGA. Trimming took 2 bases from V and 3 from J, leaving 16 bases between them. The CDR3 runs 16 residues. CDR3 residues: CASSLSPVQGHYGYTF. DNA of the CDR3: TGTGCCAGCAGCTTATCTCCTGTCCAGGGGCACTATGGCTACACCTTC.

This chain joins TRBV6-5 and TRBJ1-2, with TRBD1 matching over 7 bases. Germline CDR1 and CDR2: MNHEY and SVGAGI. The J segment lost 3 bases and the V segment lost 4 bases, leaving 5 bases of the junction unmatched. This CDR3 contains 14 residues. The CDR3 loop reads CASSSGGGDYGYTF. DNA for the CDR3: TGTGCCAGCAGTTCTGGAGGGGGCGACTATGGCTACACCTTC.

The chain has TRBV11-3 and TRBJ2-1, with D perhaps TRBD1 (5 bases). V gave up 4 bases and J gave up 6 bases, with 13 bases separating them. This CDR3 has 14 amino acids. Germline values: CDR1 SGHNT, CDR2 YENEEA. CDR3 in DNA: TGTGCCAGCAGCTCTGACAGTTTTCGCAATGAGCAGTTCTTC. Translating it yields CASSSDSFRNEQFF. The variable domain in full, completed from reference TRBV11-3 and TRBJ2-1, reads EAGVVQSPRYKIIEKKQPVAFWCNPISGHNTLYWYLQNLGQGPELLIRYENEEAVDDSQLPKDRFSAERLKGVDSTLKIQPAELGDSAVYLCASSSDSFRNEQFFGPGTRLTVL.

The chain combines TRBV18 with TRBJ2-1; 9 bases are shared with TRBD1. This CDR3 spans 19 amino acids. Trimming cost V 6 bases and J 10 bases; bases outside gene matches: 25. From germline, CDR1 is KGHSH and CDR2 LQKENI. The CDR3 spells CASSPPGQGRAGAGEEQFF. DNA for the CDR3: TGTGCCAGCTCCCCCCCCGGACAGGGGCGCGCGGGAGCCGGGGAGGAGCAGTTCTTC.

This rearrangement joins TRBV30 to TRBJ1-2; weak D call: TRBD1 (5 bases). The CDR3 contains 12 residues. Germline V CDR1 and CDR2: GTSNPN, SVGIG (reference sequence). Between the trimmed V and J ends, which lost 0 bases and 8 bases, there was a span of 10 bases. CDR3 amino acids: CAWSVPGDGYTF. The CDR3 bases are TGTGCCTGGAGTGTACCGGGGGACGGCTACACCTTC.

The V call is TRBV20-1, the J call TRBJ2-1; a possible D gene is TRBD1 (6 bases). CDR1 and CDR2 from the germline V gene are DFQATT and SNEGSKA (reference sequence). This CDR3 comprises 11 residues. V lost 5 bases, J lost 10 bases, and 12 bases lay in between. The CDR3 region is CSAPDRYEQFF. Here the CDR3 DNA reads TGCAGTGCTCCCGACAGGTACGAGCAGTTCTTC.

The V and J genes are TRBV7-2 and TRBJ2-7, with TRBD2 matching over 12 bases. Trimming removed 5 bases from V and 4 bases from J; junction bases left unmatched: 3. The CDR3 contains 14 residues. Germline lookup yields CDR1 SGHTA and CDR2 FQGNSA. CDR3 coding DNA: TGTGCCAGCAGCAAGACTAGCGGGGGTTACGAGCAGTACTTC. It specifies CASSKTSGGYEQYF.

The V gene is TRBV29-1, the J gene TRBJ2-1; no firm D call. CDR3 length: 15 amino acids. V was clipped by 4 bases and J by 0 bases, with 13 bases between them. Germline V gene sequence: CDR1 SQVTM, CDR2 ANQGSEA. The CDR3 DNA reads as TGCAGCGTTGCCCTTCTCGTGGCCTCCTACAATGAGCAGTTCTTC. It codes for CSVALLVASYNEQFF.

The chain links TRBV6-6 to TRBJ2-7, with a weak D call TRBD1 (5 bases). The CDR3 contains 13 residues. V lost 6 bases and J 2 bases, leaving 11 bases between the germline ends. The germline V gene has CDR1 MNHNY and CDR2 SVGAGI (reference sequence). This CDR3 reads CASRQTATYEQYF. CDR3 coding DNA: TGTGCCAGCAGGCAGACAGCTACCTACGAGCAGTACTTC.

The chain combines TRBV14 with TRBJ2-5; D possibly corresponds to TRBD2 (5 bases). The CDR3 contains 13 residues. Trimming took 4 bases from V and 5 from J, leaving 11 bases between them. The germline V gene has CDR1 SGHDN and CDR2 FVKESK. CDR3 sequence: CASSRRGPETQYF. The CDR3 nucleotides read TGTGCCAGCAGCCGTCGGGGTCCGGAGACCCAGTACTTC.

The V call is TRBV20-1, the J call TRBJ1-2, with D unclear. CDR3 length: 11 amino acids. Germline CDR1 DFQATT, CDR2 SNEGSKA (reference sequence). Between the trimmed V and J ends, which lost 5 bases and 5 bases, there was a span of 9 bases. CDR3 sequence: CSASRDYGYTF. CDR3 coding DNA: TGCAGTGCTTCCCGGGATTATGGCTACACCTTC.